These 20 T cell receptor beta chains were all obtained from the same sample, sequenced in a study of shared clonotypes between healthy human individuals. The table came from immunoSEQ multiplex PCR; TCRdb's copy has only in-frame clones and leaves some out. The sample has approximately 980,000 clones; less than 85% are singletons. Sequenced input: memory CD4+ T cells sorted from blood. Subset specified: CD45RA-negative fraction. These receptors all come from a man younger than 35 in good health.

This chain uses TRBV6-5 with TRBJ1-1; D unclear. Germline CDR1 and CDR2: MNHEY and SVGAGI. CDR3 size: 15 residues. V dropped 7 bases and J dropped 1 base, with 16 bases sitting between them. This chain's CDR3 is CASTESPRRNTEAFF. The CDR3 region has the DNA TGTGCCAGCACGGAGTCGCCCAGGAGGAACACTGAAGCTTTCTTT.

The chain is built from TRBV2 and TRBJ1-2; D uncertain. V shed 6 bases and J shed 8 bases, with 13 bases lying between them. CDR1 and CDR2 (germline): SNHLY, FYNNEI. The CDR3 consists of 12 residues. In DNA form, the CDR3 reads TGTGCCAGCAGGCGCGCAGATAGGGGCTACACCTTC. Amino acids: CASRRADRGYTF.

V usage is TRBV6-1 and J usage is TRBJ1-5; maybe TRBD1 (6 bases). Germline V gene lookup returns CDR1 MNHNS and CDR2 SASEGT. V lost 5 bases to trimming and J lost 4 bases, with 15 bases between them. The CDR3 consists of 15 residues. CDR3: CASSLGGGGNQPQHF. The CDR3 DNA follows: TGTGCCAGCAGTTTAGGGGGAGGGGGTAATCAGCCCCAGCATTTT.

This clone was counted between two and nine times. The chain links TRBV6-5 to TRBJ1-5; D uncertain. Germline CDR1 MNHEY, CDR2 SVGAGI. V was clipped by 5 bases and J by 9 bases, with 8 bases between them. The CDR3 loop spans 11 amino acids. The CDR3 DNA follows: TGTGCCAGCAGTGGCAGCACGCCCCAGCATTTT. It is translated as CASSGSTPQHF.

In nucleotides, the CDR3 is TGTGCCAGCAGGCATTCGGGGGATAACTATGGCTACACCTTC. Its protein product is CASRHSGDNYGYTF. The chain has TRBV6-1 and TRBJ1-2; tentative D call: TRBD1 (5 bases). This CDR3 has 14 amino acids. The germline gives CDR1 MNHNS, CDR2 SASEGT. The ends were cut back, 6 bases at V and 1 base at J, with 12 bases in the middle.

This clone was seen only once. Germline is not matched at one junction end, which may reflect a read error. The chain links TRBV7-7 to TRBJ2-7; no definite D call. Germline CDR1 is SSHAT and CDR2 is FNYEAQ (reference sequence). This CDR3 is built from 13 residues. DNA of the CDR3: TGTGCTAGCAGCATAAGCACTTCCTACGAGCAGTACTTC. Translated, it gives CASSISTSYEQYF.

The chain carries TRBV29-1 and TRBJ2-7, with D perhaps TRBD2 (5 bases). Trimming stripped 6 bases from V and 6 bases from J, with 12 bases between. Germline loops: CDR1 SQVTM, CDR2 ANQGSEA. There are 11 residues in the CDR3. The CDR3 loop is CSVSRGGEQYF. In nucleotides, the CDR3 is TGCAGCGTCTCAAGAGGAGGCGAGCAGTACTTC.

This clone came up once. CDR3 in DNA: TGCGCCAGCAGCTTTGGGAGCGGCACAGATACGCAGTATTTT. Encoded protein: CASSFGSGTDTQYF. The chain links TRBV5-1 to TRBJ2-3; weak D call: TRBD2 (5 bases). Germline V CDR1 and CDR2: SGHRS, YFSETQ. The CDR3 is 14 amino acids. V gave up 2 bases and J gave up 1 base, with 8 bases separating them.

A few counts support this clone. For the CDR3, the DNA is TGTGCCAGTTCTAGCGGGAGTAAGGAGCAGTTCTTC. Translating it yields CASSSGSKEQFF. The chain carries TRBV19 and TRBJ2-1, with TRBD2 matching 10 bases. Trimming removed 8 bases from V and 10 bases from J; junction bases left unmatched: 5. Germline V CDR1 and CDR2: LNHDA, SQIVND (reference sequence). The CDR3 covers 12 residues.

Comment on this clone: This CDR3 is also generated by other DNA sequences in the sample. The chain combines TRBV18 with TRBJ2-2; no firm D call. The CDR3 runs to 16 residues. Germline loops: CDR1 KGHSH, CDR2 LQKENI. V was clipped by 2 bases and J by 2 bases, with 12 bases between them. As DNA, the CDR3 is TGTGCCAGCTCACCAAGGACGGCCGTAAACACCGGGGAGCTGTTTTTT. Translating gives CASSPRTAVNTGELFF.

In DNA, the CDR3 is TGTGCCAGCAGCGAAAAAAGGAACACTGAAGCTTTCTTT. This codes for CASSEKRNTEAFF. The V and J genes are TRBV7-2 and TRBJ1-1; D not certain. Trimming pared 5 bases from V and 1 base from J, leaving 8 bases between. The CDR3 loop spans 13 amino acids. CDR1 and CDR2 from the germline V gene are SGHTA and FQGNSA. Based on the CDR3 plus reference TRBV7-2 and TRBJ1-1, the full variable domain is GAGVSQSPSNKVTEKGKDVELRCDPISGHTALYWYRQSLGQGLEFLIYFQGNSAPDKSGLPSDRFSAERTGGSVSTLTIQRTQQEDSAVYLCASSEKRNTEAFFGQGTRLTVV.

This clone was seen just once. The V and J genes are TRBV11-3 and TRBJ2-7; possible D gene TRBD1, 5 bases. Germline V gene data show CDR1 as SGHNT and CDR2 as YENEEA. V dropped 5 bases and J dropped 2 bases, with 10 bases sitting between them. The CDR3 loop spans 13 amino acids. The CDR3 here is CASSQGDTYEQYF. The CDR3 DNA reads as TGTGCCAGCAGCCAAGGGGATACCTACGAGCAGTACTTC.

The rearrangement joins TRBV4-3 to TRBJ2-7; possibly TRBD2 for D (6 bases). The ends were cut back, 0 bases at V and 0 bases at J, with 9 bases in the middle. CDR1 is LGHNA and CDR2 is YSLEER in the germline V gene. The CDR3 has 15 residues. In nucleotides, the CDR3 is TGCGCCAGCAGCCAAGAGCTAGCGCGCTCCTACGAGCAGTACTTC. It yields the protein CASSQELARSYEQYF.

The chain is built from TRBV5-1 and TRBJ1-2; D is ambiguous. Trimming left V 0 bases short and J 4 bases short, with 7 bases between. Germline CDR1 is SGHRS and CDR2 is YFSETQ. This CDR3 has 13 residues. The CDR3 coding sequence is TGCGCCAGCAGCTTGGACACAGCCTATGGCTACACCTTC. Translation gives CASSLDTAYGYTF.

This rearrangement joins TRBV6-5 to TRBJ2-1; 10 bases align to TRBD1. This CDR3 is built from 15 residues. Germline assignment: CDR1 MNHEY and CDR2 SVGAGI. V lost 4 bases to trimming and J lost 2 bases; unmatched junction nucleotides: 2. CDR3: CASSSTGGTYNEQFF. CDR3 bases: TGTGCCAGCAGTTCGACAGGGGGCACCTACAATGAGCAGTTCTTC.

The chain employs TRBV6-5 and TRBJ2-2; no reliable D call. CDR3 length: 13 residues. With 5 bases removed from V and 5 bases from J, the gap between germline ends came to 9 bases. Germline values: CDR1 MNHEY, CDR2 SVGAGI. This CDR3 reads CASSQTRTGELFF. The CDR3 DNA is TGTGCCAGCAGTCAAACCAGGACCGGGGAGCTGTTTTTT.

This clone was picked up a small number of times. The genes are TRBV10-1 and TRBJ1-5; the D gene is possibly TRBD1 (5 bases). The germline CDR1 and CDR2 sequences are WNHNN and SYGVQD (reference sequence). V lost 0 bases, J lost 3 bases, and 9 bases lay in between. CDR3 length: 15 residues. CDR3 protein: CASSESDRNNQPQHF. Written as DNA, the CDR3 is TGCGCCAGCAGTGAGTCCGACAGAAACAATCAGCCCCAGCATTTT.

This clone was observed a handful of times. The chain employs TRBV19 and TRBJ1-1; D might be TRBD1 (5 bases). The germline CDR1 and CDR2 sequences are LNHDA and SQIVND (reference sequence). Trimming took off 5 bases at V and 4 bases at J, with 17 bases between the two ends. The CDR3 loop spans 15 amino acids. The CDR3 region has the DNA TGTGCCAGTAGTGTCGACAGCCCTCGGGGCACTGAAGCTTTCTTT. Translating gives CASSVDSPRGTEAFF.

This chain connects TRBV6-1 to TRBJ1-6; D not certain. The CDR3 has 11 amino acids. Trimming took off 3 bases at V and 8 bases at J, with 2 bases between the two ends. CDR1 is MNHNS, CDR2 SASEGT, per germline. In nucleotides, the CDR3 is TGTGCCAGCAGTGATTATTCACCCCTCCACTTT. Translating gives CASSDYSPLHF.

On this clone: Other DNA sequences in the same sample also yield this CDR3. The chain uses TRBV18 and TRBJ1-1; 10 bases match TRBD1. CDR3 length: 14 residues. V lost 3 bases and J lost 4; bases outside the gene matches: 2. Germline CDR1 is KGHSH and CDR2 is LQKENI. CDR3 coding DNA: TGTGCCAGCTCACCGGGACAGGGGAGCACTGAAGCTTTCTTT. It codes for CASSPGQGSTEAFF.